The clone carrying this TCR beta chain was counted only a few times. What it binds is unknown. This CDR3 has 15 residues. The germline gives CDR1 SGHRS, CDR2 YFSETQ. Deletions cut 1 base from V and 5 bases from J, with 15 bases between. The data were obtained in a study of post-analysis software for immune sequencing data. At the level of the study: The courses of disease that were included comprised relapsing-remitting, secondary progressive and progressive-relapsing multiple sclerosis.

Study-level points and caveats: Patients showed TRBV5-6, TRBV5-1 and TRBV20-1 among a few TRBV segments more frequent than in controls. With F measure, samples from one preparation batch clustered together strongly. People with multiple sclerosis had a significantly lower normalized Chao1 diversity than controls did.

Sequencing libraries made from TCR beta cDNA carried unique molecular identifiers. TCRdb re-called the PCR reads through MiXCR, storing one row per CDR3 protein. The data contain hundreds of thousands of distinct CDR3 sequences, about 57% of them seen just once; the ten biggest clones take up 4.6%. This rearrangement joins TRBV5-1 to TRBJ2-5, with D unclear. Sequencing was performed on blood. This sequence was found in a girl aged 10-17 years with multiple sclerosis. For the CDR3, the DNA is TGCGCCAGCAGCTTGTTCGGCACTGCTGGGGAGACCCAGTACTTC. It encodes CASSLFGTAGETQYF.